The 8 T cell receptor beta chains below were found in one sample sequenced in a study of cytomegalovirus exposure and HLA in healthy donors. The table came from immunoSEQ multiplex PCR; TCRdb's copy has only in-frame clones and leaves some out. The data hold over 200,000 clones, with 90% observed a single time. The sequenced sample was PBMCs. The receptors come from a woman between 18 and 29 years old in good health and CMV-seronegative.

The chain joins TRBV28 to TRBJ2-5; unclear D gene. The germline gives CDR1 MDHEN, CDR2 SYDVKM. The V end lost 8 bases, the J end lost 2 bases, and 12 bases lay between the germline ends. The CDR3 totals 13 residues. The CDR3 bases are TGTGCCAGCTCCTCTGGGCAGCAAGAGACCCAGTACTTC. Protein product: CASSSGQQETQYF.

V gene TRBV28 combines with J gene TRBJ2-2, with TRBD2 matching over 7 bases. Losses at the gene ends were 5 bases for V and 1 base for J; bases not matched to a gene: 10. In germline, CDR1 is MDHEN, CDR2 SYDVKM. The CDR3 is 17 residues long. CDR3 residues: CASSKRAGKGNTGELFF. The CDR3 coding sequence is TGTGCCAGCAGTAAACGAGCGGGGAAAGGGAACACCGGGGAGCTGTTTTTT.

The chain links TRBV28 to TRBJ2-7; 9 bases match TRBD1. Germline CDR1 and CDR2: MDHEN and SYDVKM. This CDR3 region has 14 residues. V trimming: 6 bases; J trimming: 3 bases; junction bases outside the gene matches: 6. CDR3 sequence (DNA): TGTGCCAGCAGACCAGCGACAGGGGGCTACGAGCAGTACTTC. This gives the protein CASRPATGGYEQYF.

The chain is built from TRBV28 and TRBJ2-7, with TRBD2 identical over 7 bases. Germline CDR1 is MDHEN and CDR2 is SYDVKM. The CDR3 extends over 14 amino acids. The V gene end was trimmed by 6 bases and the J gene end by 2 bases; junction bases not matched to a gene: 7. CDR3 in DNA: TGTGCCAGCAGGTCGGGACTAACTACCTACGAGCAGTACTTC. Its protein is CASRSGLTTYEQYF.

This clone rates as medium-sized. The sample contains more than one DNA sequence encoding this CDR3. CDR3 nucleotides: TGTGCCAGCAGTGAACTAGCGGGGGGGCAAGAGACCCAGTACTTC. Amino acid sequence: CASSELAGGQETQYF. The V and J genes are TRBV6-1 and TRBJ2-5, with 12 bases fitting TRBD2. The J segment lost 2 bases and the V segment lost 2 bases, leaving 0 bases of the junction unmatched. There are 15 residues in the CDR3. Germline V gene data show CDR1 as MNHNS and CDR2 as SASEGT.

J is TRBJ2-3 and V is TRBV5-1, with 9 nucleotides matching TRBD2. CDR1 is SGHRS and CDR2 is YFSETQ in the germline V gene. The CDR3 extends over 17 amino acids. J was trimmed by 2 bases and V by 0 bases; bases with no gene match: 7. For the CDR3, the DNA is TGCGCCAGCAGCTTGGGATGGTCTAGCGGGGTCACAGATACGCAGTATTTT. It specifies CASSLGWSSGVTDTQYF.

The chain recombines TRBV19 with TRBJ1-1; TRBD1 agrees at 7 bases. Germline V gene lookup returns CDR1 LNHDA and CDR2 SQIVND (reference sequence). The ends lost 7 bases at V and 1 base at J; junction bases unmatched: 3. There are 13 residues in the CDR3. The CDR3, as DNA: TGTGCCAGTAACAGGGGAGCGAACACTGAAGCTTTCTTT. This codes for CASNRGANTEAFF.

This sequence joins TRBV4-1 and TRBJ1-2; 10 nucleotides agree with TRBD1. This CDR3 has 15 amino acids. V trimming: 2 bases; J trimming: 8 bases; junction bases outside the gene matches: 8. Germline V gene lookup returns CDR1 MGHRA and CDR2 YSYEKL. The CDR3 reads CASSQIGTGVKGYTF. CDR3 in DNA: TGCGCCAGCAGCCAAATCGGGACAGGGGTTAAAGGCTACACCTTC.